The clone carrying this T cell receptor beta chain has just a few counts. Its specificity is not known. The CDR3 has 17 amino acids. Germline V CDR1 and CDR2: KGHDR, SFDVKD. Deletions cut 3 bases from V and 5 bases from J, with 18 bases between. TCR beta libraries were made by quantitative 5'-RACE with molecular barcodes. TCRdb independently ran MiXCR on the 5' RACE reads; one entry per CDR3 protein. The sample carries 650,000 to 800,000 distinct CDR3 sequences, roughly 19% recorded once. The data are from a study of CD8 T cells in ankylosing spondylitis. The study, taken as a whole, reports: Certain motif variants had earlier appeared in reactive arthritis synovial fluid and blood. CD8+ by phenotype, disease-linked clones were relatively rare in peripheral blood. Significantly higher representation of disease-linked clones was reported for matched ankylosing spondylitis synovial fluid. One TCR beta motif, made up of under ten highly homologous variants, appeared characteristic of ankylosing spondylitis blood.

The receptor's source is a male donor with ankylosing spondylitis. The V call is TRBV24-1, the J call TRBJ2-2, with TRBD1 as a possible D gene (6 bases). The sample consisted of blood, either unsorted or a sorted T cell fraction (not recorded which). CDR3 protein: CATSDQSGEYGTGELFF. CDR3 coding DNA: TGTGCCACCAGTGATCAATCAGGGGAGTACGGGACCGGGGAGCTGTTTTTT.